One and the same sample provided the 19 T cell receptor beta chains below, sequenced in a study of vaccination effects on CD4 cells after COVID-19 (dated by TCRdb to about 2022). After more than 9 days of culture, CD4+ T cells were isolated with the EasySep CD4+ T cell isolation kit. The library was prepared using the immunoSEQ multiplex PCR assay. In TCRdb, the immuneACCESS table is reduced to in-frame sequences with V and J assigned. These tables do not hold every clone; where another copy was compared, an unresolved V gene accounts for under half, and the others remain unexplained. The sample contains under 40,000 clones, 55% to 80% of them found a single time. The top ten clonotypes cover more than 3.5% of the sample. No antigen is known for these receptors. Sequenced here: CD4+ T cells from PBMCs cultured without peptide, sampled before COVID-19 vaccination. The receptor source for this set is a human donor who received a COVID-19 vaccine.

The J gene is TRBJ1-1, the V gene TRBV24-1; D call uncertain. V was clipped by 3 bases and J by 1 base, with 14 bases between them. Germline V lookup: CDR1 KGHDR, CDR2 SFDVKD. The CDR3 sequence is 16 residues long. The CDR3 nucleotides are TGTGCCACCAGTGATAATGGGAGGGTTGGGAACACTGAAGCTTTCTTT. Protein sequence: CATSDNGRVGNTEAFF.

V usage is TRBV12-3 or TRBV12-4 and J usage is TRBJ2-5, with D perhaps TRBD1 or TRBD2 (6 bases each). The V gene lost 5 bases and the J gene lost 4 bases, with 11 bases spanning the gap. The CDR3 is 13 amino acids. CDR3 protein: CASSVRGGETQYF. In nucleotides, the CDR3 is TGTGCCAGCAGTGTCAGGGGAGGAGAGACCCAGTACTTC.

CDR3 sequence: CSVEKEETQYF. CDR3 coding DNA: TGCAGCGTTGAGAAGGAGGAGACCCAGTACTTC. The chain is built from TRBV29-1 and TRBJ2-5; D gene unclear. The CDR3 has 11 residues. V gave up 3 bases and J gave up 5 bases, with 7 bases separating them. CDR1 SQVTM and CDR2 ANQGSEA come from the germline V gene. Full variable domain (outside the CDR3, taken from reference TRBV29-1 and TRBJ2-5): SAVISQKPSRDICQRGTSLTIQCQVDSQVTMMFWYRQQPGQSLTLIATANQGSEATYESGFVIDKFPISRPNLTFSTLTVSNMSPEDSSIYLCSVEKEETQYFGPGTRLLVL.

The rearrangement joins TRBV11-1 to TRBJ1-5; D call uncertain. Deletions cut 4 bases from V and 6 bases from J, with 10 bases between. The germline V gene encodes CDR1 SGHAT and CDR2 FQDESV (reference sequence). The CDR3 loop spans 13 amino acids. CDR3 sequence (DNA): TGTGCCAGCAGCTCAGATCTGAGTCAGCCCCAGCATTTT. Its translation is CASSSDLSQPQHF.

The rearrangement joins TRBV7-2 to TRBJ1-1; D gene ambiguous. This CDR3 spans 12 amino acids. Trimming took 8 bases from V and 0 from J, leaving 7 bases between them. Germline loops: CDR1 SGHTA, CDR2 FQGNSA. DNA of the CDR3: TGTGCCAGCCATCTGATGAACACTGAAGCTTTCTTT. Translated, it gives CASHLMNTEAFF.

The CDR3 loop is CASSYSPAYEQYF. As DNA, the CDR3 is TGTGCCAGCAGTTACTCCCCAGCCTACGAGCAGTACTTC. The genes are TRBV6-5 and TRBJ2-7; D not resolved. Trimming stripped 0 bases from V and 2 bases from J, with 5 bases between. Germline V gene sequence: CDR1 MNHEY, CDR2 SVGAGI. The CDR3 sequence is 13 residues long.

The genes are TRBV28 and TRBJ2-5; no clear D. From germline, CDR1 is MDHEN and CDR2 SYDVKM. Trimming left V 1 base short and J 1 base short, with 13 bases between. The CDR3 is 16 residues long. The CDR3 bases are TGTGCCAGCAGTTTATTAGGGTGGTCGGGCCAAGAGACCCAGTACTTC. It specifies CASSLLGWSGQETQYF.

CDR3 sequence: CASSLATRAGPGEYNEQFF. As DNA, the CDR3 is TGCGCCAGCAGCTTGGCCACTAGAGCGGGACCTGGGGAATACAATGAGCAGTTCTTC. This chain connects TRBV5-1 to TRBJ2-1; 7 positions agree with TRBD2. Trimming cost V 0 bases and J 4 bases; bases outside gene matches: 16. This CDR3 spans 19 amino acids. CDR1 and CDR2 (germline): SGHRS, YFSETQ.

This clone was found a few times. The gene calls are TRBV10-1 and TRBJ2-2, with 8 bases lining up with TRBD1. V was clipped by 5 bases and J by 6 bases; unmatched bases: 5. The CDR3 has 14 amino acids. Germline V gene sequence: CDR1 WNHNN, CDR2 SYGVQD (reference sequence). This CDR3 reads CASSPGQAAGELFF. The CDR3 nucleotides read TGCGCCAGCAGTCCGGGACAGGCGGCCGGGGAGCTGTTTTTT.

V gene TRBV27 combines with J gene TRBJ2-2; 8 bases line up with TRBD1. The V segment lost 8 bases and the J segment 3 bases; nucleotides outside the gene matches: 11. The CDR3 is 16 residues long. Germline V gives CDR1 MNHEY, CDR2 SMNVEV (reference sequence). CDR3 coding DNA: TGTGCCAGCTACCCGGGACAGGCCACTCACACCGGGGAGCTGTTTTTT. Encoded protein: CASYPGQATHTGELFF.

This clone showed up just once. The V call is TRBV6-2 or TRBV6-3, the J call TRBJ2-3; either TRBD1 or TRBD2 may fit D (6 bases each). The CDR3 is 16 amino acids. Germline loops: CDR1 MNHEY, CDR2 SVGEGT. Deletions cut 5 bases from V and 2 bases from J, with 17 bases between. The chain's CDR3 is CASSDTGAGFTDTQYF. The CDR3, as DNA: TGTGCCAGCAGTGATACGGGGGCCGGTTTCACAGATACGCAGTATTTT.

J is TRBJ1-1 and V is TRBV7-8; TRBD1 matches 8 bases. The length of the CDR3 is 13 residues. From germline, CDR1 is SGHVS and CDR2 FQNEAQ. Trimming cost V 5 bases and J 3 bases; bases outside gene matches: 2. DNA of the CDR3: TGTGCCAGCAGCCTACAGGGGGACACTGAAGCTTTCTTT. This translates into CASSLQGDTEAFF.

The rearrangement joins TRBV10-1 to TRBJ2-1; TRBD2 agrees at 10 bases. CDR1 WNHNN and CDR2 SYGVQD come from the germline V gene (reference sequence). This CDR3 is 15 amino acids long. The V segment lost 3 bases and the J segment 3 bases; nucleotides outside the gene matches: 2. CDR3 region: CASSDSGGFYNEQFF. The CDR3 nucleotides are TGCGCCAGCAGTGATAGCGGGGGGTTCTACAATGAGCAGTTCTTC.

This rearrangement joins TRBV19 to TRBJ1-6; TRBD1 might be the D (5 bases). Trimming stripped 3 bases from V and 11 bases from J, with 26 bases between. This CDR3 has 18 amino acids. CDR1 LNHDA and CDR2 SQIVND come from the germline V gene (reference sequence). CDR3 nucleotides: TGTGCCAGTAGTATGGGGCTCGCTCCGCCCGGGGTCCAGGCACCCCTCCACTTT. Translated, it gives CASSMGLAPPGVQAPLHF.

This clone was counted between two and nine times. The rearrangement links TRBV2 to TRBJ1-2, with D maybe TRBD1 (5 bases). Trimming took 4 bases from V and 3 from J, leaving 21 bases between them. Germline V gene lookup returns CDR1 SNHLY and CDR2 FYNNEI. The CDR3 consists of 17 residues. CDR3 loop: CASSGRRGQKSDYGYTF. CDR3 coding DNA: TGTGCCAGCAGTGGTAGGAGGGGTCAAAAAAGTGACTATGGCTACACCTTC.

This clone was observed a handful of times. The rearrangement uses TRBV19 and TRBJ1-5; TRBD1 agrees at 7 bases. The CDR3 extends over 13 amino acids. The V segment lost 9 bases and the J segment 7 bases; nucleotides outside the gene matches: 9. The germline gives CDR1 LNHDA, CDR2 SQIVND (reference sequence). For the CDR3, the DNA is TGTGCCAGCAGGAAAGACAGGGTCCAGCCCCAGCATTTT. Protein: CASRKDRVQPQHF.

The chain recombines TRBV10-3 with TRBJ2-1, with 9 bases identical to TRBD2. Germline CDR1 is ENHRY and CDR2 is SYGVKD. CDR3 length: 13 residues. Trimming cost V 9 bases and J 4 bases; bases outside gene matches: 4. The CDR3 region is CAITSGSYNEQFF. In nucleotides, the CDR3 is TGTGCCATAACTAGCGGGTCTTACAATGAGCAGTTCTTC.

The chain joins TRBV2 to TRBJ2-7; no definite D call. The V end was cut by 3 bases, the J end by 8 bases, with 17 bases between. CDR3 length equals 14 residues. CDR1 is SNHLY and CDR2 is FYNNEI in the germline V gene. CDR3 residues: CASSDIPPSDQQYF. CDR3 nucleotides: TGTGCCAGCAGTGACATCCCCCCCTCAGATCAGCAGTACTTC.

The rearrangement uses TRBV6-5 and TRBJ1-1; 7 bases line up with TRBD1. V was pared by 8 bases and J by 1 base, with 4 bases of the junction left unmatched. Germline CDR1 MNHEY, CDR2 SVGAGI. The CDR3 sequence is 13 residues long. The CDR3: CASYRGRNTEAFF. As DNA, the CDR3 is TGTGCCAGCTACAGGGGTAGGAACACTGAAGCTTTCTTT.